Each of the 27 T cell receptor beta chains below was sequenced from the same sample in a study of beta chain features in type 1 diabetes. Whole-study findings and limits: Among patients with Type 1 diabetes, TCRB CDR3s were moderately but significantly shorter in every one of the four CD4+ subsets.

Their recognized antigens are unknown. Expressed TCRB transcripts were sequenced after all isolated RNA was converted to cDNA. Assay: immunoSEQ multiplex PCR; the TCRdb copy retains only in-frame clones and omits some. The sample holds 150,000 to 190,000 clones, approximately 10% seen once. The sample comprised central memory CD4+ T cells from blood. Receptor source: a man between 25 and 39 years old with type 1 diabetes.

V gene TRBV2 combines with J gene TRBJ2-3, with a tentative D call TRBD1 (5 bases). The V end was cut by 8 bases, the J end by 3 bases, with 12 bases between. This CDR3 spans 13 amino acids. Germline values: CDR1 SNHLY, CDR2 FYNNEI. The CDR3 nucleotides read TGTGCCAGCCTTCGCAGGGAAACAGATACGCAGTATTTT. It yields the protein CASLRRETDTQYF.

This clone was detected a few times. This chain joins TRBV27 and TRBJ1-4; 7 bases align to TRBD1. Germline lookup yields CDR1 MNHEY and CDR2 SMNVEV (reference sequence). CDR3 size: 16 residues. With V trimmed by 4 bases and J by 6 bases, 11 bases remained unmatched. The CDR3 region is CASSSLPRTGDEKLFF. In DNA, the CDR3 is TGTGCCAGCAGTTCGTTACCTCGGACAGGTGATGAAAAACTGTTTTTT.

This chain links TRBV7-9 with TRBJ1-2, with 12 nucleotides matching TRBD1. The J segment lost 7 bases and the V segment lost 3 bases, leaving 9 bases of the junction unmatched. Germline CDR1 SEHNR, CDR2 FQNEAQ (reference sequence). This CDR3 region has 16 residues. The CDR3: CASSFNPGQGAGGYTF. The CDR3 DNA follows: TGTGCCAGCAGCTTTAACCCGGGACAGGGGGCTGGTGGCTACACCTTC.

The CDR3 reads CASSWTGPSNQPQHF. The CDR3 DNA follows: TGTGCCAGCAGTTGGACAGGGCCTAGCAATCAGCCCCAGCATTTT. This sequence joins TRBV28 and TRBJ1-5, with TRBD1 matching over 8 bases. The length of the CDR3 is 15 residues. J gave up 0 bases and V 4 bases, and 2 bases lay outside the gene matches. The V gene's germline CDR1 is MDHEN and CDR2 SYDVKM.

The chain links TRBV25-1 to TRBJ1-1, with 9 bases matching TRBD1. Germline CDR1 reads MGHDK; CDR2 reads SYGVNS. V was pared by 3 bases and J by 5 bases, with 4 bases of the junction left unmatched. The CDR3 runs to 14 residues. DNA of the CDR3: TGTGCCAGCAGTGAGACAGGGGGTCGGACTGAAGCTTTCTTT. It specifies CASSETGGRTEAFF.

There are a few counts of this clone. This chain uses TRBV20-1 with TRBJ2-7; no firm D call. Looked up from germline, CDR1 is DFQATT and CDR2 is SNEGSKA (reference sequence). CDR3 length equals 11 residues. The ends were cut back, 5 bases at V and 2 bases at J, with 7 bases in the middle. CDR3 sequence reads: CSALTTYEQYF. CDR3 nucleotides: TGCAGTGCTCTAACCACCTACGAGCAGTACTTC.

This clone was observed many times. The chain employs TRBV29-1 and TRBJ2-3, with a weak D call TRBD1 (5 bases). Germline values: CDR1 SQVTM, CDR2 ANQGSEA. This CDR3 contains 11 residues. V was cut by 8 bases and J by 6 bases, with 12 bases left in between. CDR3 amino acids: CSFQGLDTQYF. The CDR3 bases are TGCAGCTTCCAGGGTCTGGATACGCAGTATTTT.

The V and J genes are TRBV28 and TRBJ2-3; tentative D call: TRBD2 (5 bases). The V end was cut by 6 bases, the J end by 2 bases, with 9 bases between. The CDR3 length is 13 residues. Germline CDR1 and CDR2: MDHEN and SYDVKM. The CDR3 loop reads CASRAVPTDTQYF. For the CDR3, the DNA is TGTGCCAGCAGAGCGGTACCCACAGATACGCAGTATTTT.

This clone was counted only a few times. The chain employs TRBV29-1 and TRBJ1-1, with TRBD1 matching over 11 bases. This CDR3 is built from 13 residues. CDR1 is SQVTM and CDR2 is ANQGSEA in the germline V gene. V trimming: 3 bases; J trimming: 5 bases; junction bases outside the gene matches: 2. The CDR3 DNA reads TGCAGCGTTGACGGACAGGGGGCGACTGAAGCTTTCTTT. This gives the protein CSVDGQGATEAFF.

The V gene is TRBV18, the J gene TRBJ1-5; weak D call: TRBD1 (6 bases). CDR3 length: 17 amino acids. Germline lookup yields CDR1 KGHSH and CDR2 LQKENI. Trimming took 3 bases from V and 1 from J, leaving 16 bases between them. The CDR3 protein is CASSPAAPRGSNQPQHF. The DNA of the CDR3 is TGTGCCAGCTCACCCGCCGCCCCCAGGGGAAGCAATCAGCCCCAGCATTTT.

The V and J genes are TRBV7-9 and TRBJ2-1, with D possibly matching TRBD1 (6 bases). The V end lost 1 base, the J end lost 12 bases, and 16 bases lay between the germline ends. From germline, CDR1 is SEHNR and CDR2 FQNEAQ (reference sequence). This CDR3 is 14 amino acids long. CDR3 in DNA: TGTGCCAGCAGCTTAGAGGTACAGGGATGGTCGCAGTTCTTC. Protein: CASSLEVQGWSQFF.

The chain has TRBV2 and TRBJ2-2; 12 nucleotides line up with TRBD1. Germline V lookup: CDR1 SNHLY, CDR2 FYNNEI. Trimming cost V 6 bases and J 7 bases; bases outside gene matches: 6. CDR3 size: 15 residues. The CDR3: CASSLGQGAVGELFF. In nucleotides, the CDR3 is TGTGCCAGCAGCCTGGGACAGGGGGCTGTCGGGGAGCTGTTTTTT.

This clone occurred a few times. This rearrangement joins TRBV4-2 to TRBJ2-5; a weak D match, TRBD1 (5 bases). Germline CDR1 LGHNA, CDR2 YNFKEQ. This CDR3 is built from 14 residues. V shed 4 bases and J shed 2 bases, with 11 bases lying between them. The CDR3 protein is CASSRAGIQETQYF. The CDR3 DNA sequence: TGTGCCAGCAGCCGCGCAGGGATTCAAGAGACCCAGTACTTC.

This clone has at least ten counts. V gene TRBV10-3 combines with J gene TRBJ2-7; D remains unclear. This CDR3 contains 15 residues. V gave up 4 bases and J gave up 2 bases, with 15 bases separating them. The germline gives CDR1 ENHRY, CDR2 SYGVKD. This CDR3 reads CAISASTEHPYEQYF. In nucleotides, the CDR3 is TGTGCCATCAGTGCGTCGACTGAGCATCCCTACGAGCAGTACTTC.

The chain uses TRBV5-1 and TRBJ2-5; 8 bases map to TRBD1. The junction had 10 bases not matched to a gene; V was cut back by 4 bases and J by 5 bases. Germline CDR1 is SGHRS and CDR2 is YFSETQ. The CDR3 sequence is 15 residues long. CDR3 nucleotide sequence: TGCGCCAGCAGCCCAGGACAGGGCGCGATGGAGACCCAGTACTTC. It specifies CASSPGQGAMETQYF. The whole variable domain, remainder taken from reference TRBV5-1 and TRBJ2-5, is KAGVTQTPRYLIKTRGQQVTLSCSPISGHRSVSWYQQTPGQGLQFLFEYFSETQRNKGNFPGRFSGRQFSNSRSEMNVSTLELGDSALYLCASSPGQGAMETQYFGPGTRLLVL.

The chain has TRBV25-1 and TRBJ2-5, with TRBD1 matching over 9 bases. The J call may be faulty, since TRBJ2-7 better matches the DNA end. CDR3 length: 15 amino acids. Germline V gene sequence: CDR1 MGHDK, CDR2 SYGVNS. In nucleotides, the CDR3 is TGTGCCAGCAGTCCAGGGGGGACAGGGAAGAACGAGCAGTACTTC. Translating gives CASSPGGTGKNEQYF.

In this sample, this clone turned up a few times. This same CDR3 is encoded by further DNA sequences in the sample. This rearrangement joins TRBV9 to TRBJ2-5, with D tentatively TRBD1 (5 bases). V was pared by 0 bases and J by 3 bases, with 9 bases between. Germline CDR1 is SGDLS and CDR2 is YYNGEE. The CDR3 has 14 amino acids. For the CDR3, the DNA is TGTGCCAGCAGCGTAGACGGCAGGGAAGAGACCCAGTACTTC. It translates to CASSVDGREETQYF. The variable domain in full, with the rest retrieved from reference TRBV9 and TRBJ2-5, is DSGVTQTPKHLITATGQRVTLRCSPRSGDLSVYWYQQSLDQGLQFLIQYYNGEERAKGNILERFSAQQFPDLHSELNLSSLELGDSALYFCASSVDGREETQYFGPGTRLLVL.

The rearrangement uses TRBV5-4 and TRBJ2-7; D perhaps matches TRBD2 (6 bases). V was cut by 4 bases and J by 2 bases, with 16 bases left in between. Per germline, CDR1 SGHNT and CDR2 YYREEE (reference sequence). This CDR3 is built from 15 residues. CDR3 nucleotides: TGTGCCAGCAGCCGATTCGCACTAGCAACCTACGAGCAGTACTTC. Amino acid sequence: CASSRFALATYEQYF.

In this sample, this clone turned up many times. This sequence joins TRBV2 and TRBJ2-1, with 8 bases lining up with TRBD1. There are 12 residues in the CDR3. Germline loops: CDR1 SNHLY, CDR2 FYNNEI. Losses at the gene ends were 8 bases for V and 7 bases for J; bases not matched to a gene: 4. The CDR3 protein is CASGTGFNEQFF. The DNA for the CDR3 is TGTGCCAGCGGGACAGGTTTTAATGAGCAGTTCTTC.

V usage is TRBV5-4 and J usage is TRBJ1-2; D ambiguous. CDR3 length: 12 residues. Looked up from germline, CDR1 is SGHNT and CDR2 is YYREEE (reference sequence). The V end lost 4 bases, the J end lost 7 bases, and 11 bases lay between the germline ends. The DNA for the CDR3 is TGTGCCAGCAGCCGGAGGGTGGGTGGCTACACCTTC. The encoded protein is CASSRRVGGYTF.

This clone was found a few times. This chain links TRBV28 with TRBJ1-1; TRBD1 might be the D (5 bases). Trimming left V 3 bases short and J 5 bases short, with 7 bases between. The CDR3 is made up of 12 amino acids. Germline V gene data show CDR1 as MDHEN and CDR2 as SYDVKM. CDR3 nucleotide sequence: TGTGCCAGCAGTTTGGAGGGGACTGAAGCTTTCTTT. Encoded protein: CASSLEGTEAFF.

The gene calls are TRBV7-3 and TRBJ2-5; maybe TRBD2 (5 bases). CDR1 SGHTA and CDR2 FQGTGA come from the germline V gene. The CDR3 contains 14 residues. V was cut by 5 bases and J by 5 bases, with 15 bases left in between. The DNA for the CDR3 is TGTGCCAGCAGCCCCTCCCGGGATTCGGAGACCCAGTACTTC. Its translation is CASSPSRDSETQYF.

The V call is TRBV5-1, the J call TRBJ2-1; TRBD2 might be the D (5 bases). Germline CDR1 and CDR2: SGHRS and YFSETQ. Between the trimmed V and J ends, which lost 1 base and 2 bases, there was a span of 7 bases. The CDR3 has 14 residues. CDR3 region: CASSLSAAYNEQFF. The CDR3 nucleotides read TGCGCCAGCAGCTTGTCAGCGGCCTACAATGAGCAGTTCTTC.

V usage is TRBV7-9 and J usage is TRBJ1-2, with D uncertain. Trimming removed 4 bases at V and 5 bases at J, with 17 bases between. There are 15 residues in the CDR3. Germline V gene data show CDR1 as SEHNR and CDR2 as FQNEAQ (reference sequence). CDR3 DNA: TGTGCCAGCAGCTACGGCCAGGTCAGATGGTATGGCTACACCTTC. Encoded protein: CASSYGQVRWYGYTF. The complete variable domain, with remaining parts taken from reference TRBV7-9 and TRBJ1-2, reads DTGVSQNPRHKITKRGQNVTFRCDPISEHNRLYWYRQTLGQGPEFLTYFQNEAQLEKSRLLSDRFSAERPKGSFSTLEIQRTEQGDSAMYLCASSYGQVRWYGYTFGSGTRLTVV.

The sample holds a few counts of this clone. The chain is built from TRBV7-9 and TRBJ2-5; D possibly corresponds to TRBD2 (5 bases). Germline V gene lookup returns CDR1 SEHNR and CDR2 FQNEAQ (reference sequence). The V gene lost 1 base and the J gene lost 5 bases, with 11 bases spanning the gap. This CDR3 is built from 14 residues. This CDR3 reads CASSLDTGFETQYF. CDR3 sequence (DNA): TGTGCCAGCAGCTTAGACACGGGATTTGAGACCCAGTACTTC.

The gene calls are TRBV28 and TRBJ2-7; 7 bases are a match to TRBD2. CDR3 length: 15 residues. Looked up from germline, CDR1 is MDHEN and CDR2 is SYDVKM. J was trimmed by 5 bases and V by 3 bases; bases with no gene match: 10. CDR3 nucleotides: TGTGCCAGCAGTTTTTTAACGGGAGGAACGAACGAGCAGTACTTC. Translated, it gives CASSFLTGGTNEQYF.

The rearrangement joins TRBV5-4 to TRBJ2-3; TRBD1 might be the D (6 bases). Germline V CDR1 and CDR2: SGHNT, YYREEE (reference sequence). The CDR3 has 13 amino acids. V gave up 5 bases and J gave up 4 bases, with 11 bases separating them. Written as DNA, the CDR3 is TGTGCCAGCAGGACCGGGACATCAGATACGCAGTATTTT. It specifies CASRTGTSDTQYF.